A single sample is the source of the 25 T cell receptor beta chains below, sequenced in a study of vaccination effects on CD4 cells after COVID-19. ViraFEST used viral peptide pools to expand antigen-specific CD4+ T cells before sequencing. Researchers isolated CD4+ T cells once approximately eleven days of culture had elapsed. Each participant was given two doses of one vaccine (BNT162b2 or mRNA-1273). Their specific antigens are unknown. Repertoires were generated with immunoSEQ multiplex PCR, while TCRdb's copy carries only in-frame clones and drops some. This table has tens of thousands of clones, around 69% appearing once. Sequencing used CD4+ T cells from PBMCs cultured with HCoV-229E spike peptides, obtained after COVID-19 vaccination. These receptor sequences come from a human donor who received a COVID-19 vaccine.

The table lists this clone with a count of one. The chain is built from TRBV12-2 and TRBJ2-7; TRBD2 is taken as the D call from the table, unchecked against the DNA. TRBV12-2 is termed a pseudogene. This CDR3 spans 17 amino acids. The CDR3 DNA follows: TGTGCAAGTCGCTTATTTGTGGCTTGGCGGGGGATCTACGAGCAGTACGTC. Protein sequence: CASRLFVAWRGIYEQYV.

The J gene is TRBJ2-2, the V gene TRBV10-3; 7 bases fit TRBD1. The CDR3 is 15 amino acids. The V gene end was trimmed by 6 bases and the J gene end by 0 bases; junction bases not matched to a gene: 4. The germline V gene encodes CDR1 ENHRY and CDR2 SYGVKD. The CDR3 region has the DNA TGTGCCATCAGGAGGGGGACAGCGAACACCGGGGAGCTGTTTTTT. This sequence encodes CAIRRGTANTGELFF.

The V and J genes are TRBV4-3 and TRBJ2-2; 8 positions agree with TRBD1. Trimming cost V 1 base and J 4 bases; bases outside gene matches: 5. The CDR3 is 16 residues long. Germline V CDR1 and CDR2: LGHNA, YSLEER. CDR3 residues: CASSQGTGLITGELFF. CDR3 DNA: TGCGCCAGCAGCCAAGGGACAGGGTTGATCACCGGGGAGCTGTTTTTT.

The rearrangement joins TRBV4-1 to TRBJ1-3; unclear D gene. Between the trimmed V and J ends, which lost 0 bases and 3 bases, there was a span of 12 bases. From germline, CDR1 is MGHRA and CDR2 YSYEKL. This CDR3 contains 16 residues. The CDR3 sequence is CASSQERRAVGNTIYF. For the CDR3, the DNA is TGCGCCAGCAGCCAAGAGCGGCGGGCGGTTGGAAACACCATATATTTT.

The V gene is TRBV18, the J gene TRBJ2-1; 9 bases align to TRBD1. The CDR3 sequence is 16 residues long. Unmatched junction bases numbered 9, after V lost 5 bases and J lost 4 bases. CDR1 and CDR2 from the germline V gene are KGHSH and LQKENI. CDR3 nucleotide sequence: TGTGCCAGCTCATCCCAGGGGACAGGGAATTACAATGAGCAGTTCTTC. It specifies CASSSQGTGNYNEQFF.

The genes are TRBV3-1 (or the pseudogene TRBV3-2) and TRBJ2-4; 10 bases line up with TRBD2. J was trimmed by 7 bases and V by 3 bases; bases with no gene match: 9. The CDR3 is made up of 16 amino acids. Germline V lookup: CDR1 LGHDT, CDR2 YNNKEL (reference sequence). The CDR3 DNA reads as TGTGCCAGCAGCCAGAGCGGGGGGGCTATGGGTAACATTCAGTACTTC. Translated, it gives CASSQSGGAMGNIQYF.

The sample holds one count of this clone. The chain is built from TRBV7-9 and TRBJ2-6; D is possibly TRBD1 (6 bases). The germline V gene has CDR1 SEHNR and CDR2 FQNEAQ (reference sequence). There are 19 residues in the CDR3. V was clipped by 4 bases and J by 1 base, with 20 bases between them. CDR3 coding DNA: TGTGCCAGCAGCTCCGCTTTGACAGGCAGCCGTTCTGGGGCCAACGTCCTGACTTTC. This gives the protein CASSSALTGSRSGANVLTF.

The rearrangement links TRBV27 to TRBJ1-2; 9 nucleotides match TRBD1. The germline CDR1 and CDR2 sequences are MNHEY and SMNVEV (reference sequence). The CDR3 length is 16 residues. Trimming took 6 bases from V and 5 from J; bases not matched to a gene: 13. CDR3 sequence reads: CASSSIGTGIGYGYTF. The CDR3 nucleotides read TGTGCCAGCAGCTCCATCGGGACAGGGATCGGGTATGGCTACACCTTC.

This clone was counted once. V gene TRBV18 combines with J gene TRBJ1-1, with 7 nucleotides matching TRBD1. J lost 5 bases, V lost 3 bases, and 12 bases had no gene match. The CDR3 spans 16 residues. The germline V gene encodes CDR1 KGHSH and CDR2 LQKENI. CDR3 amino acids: CASSPPGGGLGTEAFF. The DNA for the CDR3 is TGTGCCAGCTCACCTCCCGGAGGGGGCCTAGGGACTGAAGCTTTCTTT. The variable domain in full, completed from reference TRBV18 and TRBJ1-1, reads NAGVMQNPRHLVRRRGQEARLRCSPMKGHSHVYWYRQLPEEGLKFMVYLQKENIIDESGMPKERFSAEFPKEGPSILRIQQVVRGDSAAYFCASSPPGGGLGTEAFFGQGTRLTVV.

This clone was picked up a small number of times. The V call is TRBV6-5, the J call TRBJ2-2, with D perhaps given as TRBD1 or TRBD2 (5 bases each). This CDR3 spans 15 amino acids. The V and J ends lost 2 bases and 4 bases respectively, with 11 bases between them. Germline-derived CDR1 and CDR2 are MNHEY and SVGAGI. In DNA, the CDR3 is TGTGCCAGCAGTTACCCCGCGAGGGGCACCGGGGAGCTGTTTTTT. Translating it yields CASSYPARGTGELFF.

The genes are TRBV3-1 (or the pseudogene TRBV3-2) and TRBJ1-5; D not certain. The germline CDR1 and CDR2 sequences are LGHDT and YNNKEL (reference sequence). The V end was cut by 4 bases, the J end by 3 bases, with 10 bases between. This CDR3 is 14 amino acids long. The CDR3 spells CASSRAGDNQPQHF. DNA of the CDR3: TGTGCCAGCAGCCGGGCAGGAGACAATCAGCCCCAGCATTTT.

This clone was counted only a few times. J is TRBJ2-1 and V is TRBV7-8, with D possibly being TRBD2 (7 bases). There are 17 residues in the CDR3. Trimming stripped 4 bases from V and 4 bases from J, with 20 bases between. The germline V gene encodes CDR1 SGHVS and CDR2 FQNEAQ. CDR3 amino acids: CASSSGGGGRSYNEQFF. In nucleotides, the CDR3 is TGTGCCAGCAGCTCAGGAGGCGGGGGCCGATCTTACAATGAGCAGTTCTTC.

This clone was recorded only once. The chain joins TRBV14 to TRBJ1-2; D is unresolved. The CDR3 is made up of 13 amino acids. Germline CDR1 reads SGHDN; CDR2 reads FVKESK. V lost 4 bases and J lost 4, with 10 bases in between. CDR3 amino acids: CASSPSGGYGYTF. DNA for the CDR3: TGTGCCAGCAGCCCGTCAGGTGGCTATGGCTACACCTTC.

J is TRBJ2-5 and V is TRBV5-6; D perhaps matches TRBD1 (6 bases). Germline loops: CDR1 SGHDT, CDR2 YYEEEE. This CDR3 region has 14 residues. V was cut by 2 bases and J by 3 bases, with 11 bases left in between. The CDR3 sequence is CASSFRNREETQYF. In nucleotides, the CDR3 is TGTGCCAGCAGCTTTCGTAACAGGGAAGAGACCCAGTACTTC.

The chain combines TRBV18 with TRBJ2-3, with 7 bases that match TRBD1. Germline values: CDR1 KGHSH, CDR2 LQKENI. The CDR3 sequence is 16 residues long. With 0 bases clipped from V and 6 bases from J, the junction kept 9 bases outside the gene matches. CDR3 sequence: CASSPPRGRATDTQYF. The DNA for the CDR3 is TGTGCCAGCTCACCACCGAGGGGGCGAGCGACCGATACGCAGTATTTT.

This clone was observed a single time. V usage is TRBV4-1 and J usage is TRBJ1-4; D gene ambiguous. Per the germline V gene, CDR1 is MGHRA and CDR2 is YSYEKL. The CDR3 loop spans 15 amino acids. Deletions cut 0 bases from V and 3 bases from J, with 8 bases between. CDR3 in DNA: TGCGCCAGCAGCCAAGATGTGAGGGCTAATGAAAAACTGTTTTTT. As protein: CASSQDVRANEKLFF.

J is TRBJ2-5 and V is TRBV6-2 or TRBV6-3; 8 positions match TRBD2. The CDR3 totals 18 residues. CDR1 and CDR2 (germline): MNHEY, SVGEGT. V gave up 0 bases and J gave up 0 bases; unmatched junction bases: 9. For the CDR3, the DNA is TGTGCCAGCAGTTACTCGAGAGCTCGGGGGGGACACCAAGAGACCCAGTACTTC. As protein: CASSYSRARGGHQETQYF.

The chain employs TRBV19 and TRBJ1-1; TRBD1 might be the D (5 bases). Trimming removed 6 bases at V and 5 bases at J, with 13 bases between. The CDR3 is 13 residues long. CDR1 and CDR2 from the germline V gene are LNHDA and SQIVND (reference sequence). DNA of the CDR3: TGTGCCAGTAGCGATAGGAGGGGAACTGAAGCTTTCTTT. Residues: CASSDRRGTEAFF. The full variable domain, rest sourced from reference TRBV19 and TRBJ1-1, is DGGITQSPKYLFRKEGQNVTLSCEQNLNHDAMYWYRQDPGQGLRLIYYSQIVNDFQKGDIAEGYSVSREKKESFPLTVTSAQKNPTAFYLCASSDRRGTEAFFGQGTRLTVV.

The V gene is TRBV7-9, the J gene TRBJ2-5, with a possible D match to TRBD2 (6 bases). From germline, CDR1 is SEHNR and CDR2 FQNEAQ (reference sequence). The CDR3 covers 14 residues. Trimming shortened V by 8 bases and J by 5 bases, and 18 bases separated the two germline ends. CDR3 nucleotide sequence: TGTGCCAGCTTAGCGGCCGGGTCGGGGGAGACCCAGTACTTC. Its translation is CASLAAGSGETQYF.

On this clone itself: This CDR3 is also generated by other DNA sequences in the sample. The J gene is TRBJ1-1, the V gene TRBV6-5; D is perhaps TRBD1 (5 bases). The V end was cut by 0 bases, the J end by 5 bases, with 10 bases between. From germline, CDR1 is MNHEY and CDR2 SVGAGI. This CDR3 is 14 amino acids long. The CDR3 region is CASSYSRGGTEAFF. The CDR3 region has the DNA TGTGCCAGCAGTTACTCGAGGGGTGGGACTGAAGCTTTCTTT.

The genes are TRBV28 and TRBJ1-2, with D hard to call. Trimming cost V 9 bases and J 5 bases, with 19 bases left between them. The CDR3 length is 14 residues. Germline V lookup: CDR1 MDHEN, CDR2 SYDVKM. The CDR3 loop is CASTTGLTGYGYTF. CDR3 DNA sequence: TGTGCCAGTACGACCGGGCTAACTGGTTATGGCTACACCTTC.

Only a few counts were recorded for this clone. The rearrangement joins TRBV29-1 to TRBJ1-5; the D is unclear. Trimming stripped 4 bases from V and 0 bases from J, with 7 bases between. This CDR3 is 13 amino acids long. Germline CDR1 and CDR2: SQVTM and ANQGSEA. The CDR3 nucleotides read TGCAGCGTTGCCCAGGATAGCAATCAGCCCCAGCATTTT. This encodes CSVAQDSNQPQHF.

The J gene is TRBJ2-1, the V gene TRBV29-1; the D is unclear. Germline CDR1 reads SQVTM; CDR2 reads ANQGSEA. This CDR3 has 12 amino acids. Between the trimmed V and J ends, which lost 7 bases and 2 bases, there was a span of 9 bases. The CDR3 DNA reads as TGCAGCGCCCGGGCAGCCTACAATGAGCAGTTCTTC. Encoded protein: CSARAAYNEQFF.

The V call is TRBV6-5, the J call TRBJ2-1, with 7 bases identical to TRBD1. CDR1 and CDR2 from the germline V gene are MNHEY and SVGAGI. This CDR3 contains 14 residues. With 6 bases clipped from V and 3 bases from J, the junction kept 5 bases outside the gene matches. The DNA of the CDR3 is TGTGCCAGCAGCGGGACAGTAAGCTACAATGAGCAGTTCTTC. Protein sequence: CASSGTVSYNEQFF.

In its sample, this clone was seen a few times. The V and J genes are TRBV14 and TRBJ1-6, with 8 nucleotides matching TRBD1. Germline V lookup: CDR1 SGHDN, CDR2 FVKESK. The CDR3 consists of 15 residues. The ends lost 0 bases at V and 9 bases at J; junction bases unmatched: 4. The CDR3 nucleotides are TGTGCCAGCAGCCAAGACAGGGGGCTAAGTTCACCCCTCCACTTT. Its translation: CASSQDRGLSSPLHF.